The sequence of this T cell receptor beta chain was determined in a study of blood T cell repertoires in COVID-19. On the study more broadly: T cells, B-cell-depleted T cells, or PBMCs supplied cDNA or gDNA.

Data came from immunoSEQ multiplex PCR; TCRdb stores just in-frame clones and leaves some out. The top ten hold about 2.3% of the sample, which has fewer than 150,000 clones, over 70% seen once. The sample consisted of peripheral blood. The receptor was derived from a man aged 65-85 years with acute or convalescent COVID-19.

The CDR3 nucleotides are TGTGCCAGCAGCCGCACAGGGTCCGGGGAGCTGTTTTTT. It yields the protein CASSRTGSGELFF. This chain connects TRBV16 to TRBJ2-2; tentative D call: TRBD1 (6 bases). The V gene lost 4 bases and the J gene lost 6 bases, with 9 bases spanning the gap. CDR1 KGHSY and CDR2 FQNENV come from the germline V gene. The CDR3 spans 13 residues.